This TCR beta chain was recovered during a study of blood T cells in healthy people across ages. A second PCR of roughly 7 to 11 cycles used a sample-barcoded 5' primer and a J-beta primer mix. TCRdb reanalysed the 5' RACE reads using MiXCR and keeps one entry per CDR3 protein. The sample holds about 830,000 distinct CDR3 sequences; about 62% are singletons and the top ten take about a quarter. V lost 2 bases and J 2 bases, leaving 17 bases between the germline ends. The CDR3 is 17 amino acids. Germline V gene lookup returns CDR1 SGHTA and CDR2 FQGNSA. This clonotype was sampled from a man aged 25 to 40 in good health. This chain joins TRBV7-2 and TRBJ2-3; no clear D. The material sequenced was blood. CDR3: CASSLRTASLITDTQYF. The CDR3 DNA is TGTGCCAGCAGCTTACGGACCGCAAGCCTTATCACAGATACGCAGTATTTT.